This T cell receptor (beta chain) appears in the sequencing data of a study of blood T cell repertoires in COVID-19. Overall study context: There were acute and convalescent COVID-19 samples, and they came from the United States, Italy and Spain.

Repertoires were generated with immunoSEQ multiplex PCR, while TCRdb's copy carries only in-frame clones and drops some. The sample yields about 40,000 clones, approximately 90% seen once. Germline CDR1 and CDR2: LNHDA and SQIVND (reference sequence). The V end lost 3 bases, the J end lost 3 bases, and 11 bases lay between the germline ends. The CDR3 runs to 14 residues. This sequence originates from an elderly woman with active COVID-19. The material sequenced was peripheral blood. The V and J genes are TRBV19 and TRBJ1-1, with D possibly being TRBD1 (6 bases). The CDR3 sequence: CASSISGADTEAFF. CDR3 in DNA: TGTGCCAGTAGTATCTCAGGGGCGGACACTGAAGCTTTCTTT.